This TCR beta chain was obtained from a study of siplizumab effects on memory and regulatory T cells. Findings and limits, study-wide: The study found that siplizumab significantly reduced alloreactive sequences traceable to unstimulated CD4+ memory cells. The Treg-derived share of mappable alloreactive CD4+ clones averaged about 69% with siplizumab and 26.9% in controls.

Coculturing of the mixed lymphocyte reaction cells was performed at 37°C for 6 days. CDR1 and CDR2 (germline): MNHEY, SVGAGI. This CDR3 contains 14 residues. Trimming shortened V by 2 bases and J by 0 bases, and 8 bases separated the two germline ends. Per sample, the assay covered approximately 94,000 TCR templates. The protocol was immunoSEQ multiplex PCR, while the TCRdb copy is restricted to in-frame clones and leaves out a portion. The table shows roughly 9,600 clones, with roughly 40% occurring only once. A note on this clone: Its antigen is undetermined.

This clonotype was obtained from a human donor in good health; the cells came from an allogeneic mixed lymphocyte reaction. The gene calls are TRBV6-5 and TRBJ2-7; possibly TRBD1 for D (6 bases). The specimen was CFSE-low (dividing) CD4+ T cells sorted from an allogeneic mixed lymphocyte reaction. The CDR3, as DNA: TGTGCCAGCAGTTACACCAGGGGCTCCTACGAGCAGTACTTC. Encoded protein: CASSYTRGSYEQYF.